This T cell receptor (beta chain) was found in a study of graft-versus-host responses after intestinal transplantation. Study background: Among the recipients, transplants were multivisceral, liver-intestinal, or isolated intestinal.

Trimming took 5 bases from V and 7 from J, leaving 9 bases between them. The CDR3 spans 13 residues. Germline lookup yields CDR1 LNHDA and CDR2 SQIVND (reference sequence). The method was immunoSEQ multiplex PCR; TCRdb's version includes in-frame clones alone and lacks a portion of them. The data contain over 45,000 clones, over 85% of them seen just once; the ten biggest clones take up approximately 1.5%. This clone occurred a few times. The genes are TRBV19 and TRBJ1-6; tentative D call: TRBD1 (6 bases). The receptor's source is a human patient who received an intestinal transplant, so some T cells may come from the graft donor. The sample was PBMCs, taken 26 days after transplant. The CDR3 protein is CASSWQGNSPLHF. The CDR3 region has the DNA TGTGCCAGTAGTTGGCAGGGGAATTCACCCCTCCACTTT.